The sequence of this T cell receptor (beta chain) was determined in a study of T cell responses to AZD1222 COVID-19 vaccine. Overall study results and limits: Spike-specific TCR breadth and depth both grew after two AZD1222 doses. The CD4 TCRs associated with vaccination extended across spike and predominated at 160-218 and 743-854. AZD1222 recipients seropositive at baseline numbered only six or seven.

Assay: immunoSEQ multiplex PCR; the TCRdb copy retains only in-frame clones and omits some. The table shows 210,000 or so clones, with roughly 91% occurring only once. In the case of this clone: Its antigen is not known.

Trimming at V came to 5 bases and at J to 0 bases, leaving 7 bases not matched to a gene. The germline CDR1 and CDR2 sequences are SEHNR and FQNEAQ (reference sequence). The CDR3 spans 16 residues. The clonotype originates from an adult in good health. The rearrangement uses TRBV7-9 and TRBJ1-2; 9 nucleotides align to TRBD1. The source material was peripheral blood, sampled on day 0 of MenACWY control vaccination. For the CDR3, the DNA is TGTGCCAGCAGCCCACAGGGGGCCCCACCTAACTATGGCTACACCTTC. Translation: CASSPQGAPPNYGYTF.